These 2 T cell receptor beta chains originate from one sample sequenced in a study of Ad26.COV2.S vaccination and SARS-CoV-2 variants. Treatment denoted: roughly 19 received Ad26.COV2.S at low or high dose, single or two shots; five or six received placebo; per-sample allocation not given. All samples were drawn on day 63, counting from the first vaccine or placebo injection. Here immunoSEQ multiplex PCR was the method, and the copy in TCRdb shows in-frame clones only, minus some. The sample consists of about 480,000 clones, about 83% of them appearing once. The specimen was peripheral blood, collected in a trial of Ad26.COV2.S vaccine versus placebo. These receptor sequences come from a person between 18 and 65 years old who received the Ad26.COV2.S COVID-19 vaccine or a placebo.

The gene calls are TRBV7-9 and TRBJ1-5; D ambiguous. Deletions cut 4 bases from V and 3 bases from J, with 13 bases between. The CDR3 is 15 amino acids. Germline CDR1 SEHNR, CDR2 FQNEAQ (reference sequence). CDR3 protein: CASSSAGVSNQPQHF. CDR3 DNA sequence: TGTGCCAGCAGCTCAGCCGGGGTCTCCAATCAGCCCCAGCATTTT. Looking up the rest from reference TRBV7-9 and TRBJ1-5 gives the full variable domain: DTGVSQNPRHKITKRGQNVTFRCDPISEHNRLYWYRQTLGQGPEFLTYFQNEAQLEKSRLLSDRFSAERPKGSFSTLEIQRTEQGDSAMYLCASSSAGVSNQPQHFGDGTRLSIL.

The genes are TRBV29-1 and TRBJ2-3; no firm D call. The germline CDR1 and CDR2 sequences are SQVTM and ANQGSEA. The CDR3 is 11 residues long. V gave up 4 bases and J gave up 5 bases, with 7 bases separating them. The CDR3 nucleotides read TGCAGCGTTGGAAATCAAGATACGCAGTATTTT. Amino acids: CSVGNQDTQYF.